This entry is about one TCR beta chain. What it binds is not known. Cells sorted as Tregs were CD4+, CD25+ and CD127-/low. Study results and limitations: The TCR gene usage of tumor memory CD4+ T cells clustered together with blood and lymph node memory CD4+ cells and with lymph node naive CD4+ cells. The larger-cohort validation was restricted to a single TCR beta V-J rearrangement rather than whole repertoires.

The V gene lost 5 bases and the J gene lost 5 bases, with 21 bases spanning the gap. Germline loops: CDR1 MNHEY, CDR2 SMNVEV (reference sequence). The length of the CDR3 is 16 residues. Full-length variable regions came from constant-region reverse primers plus semi-nested Nested Universal Primer A PCR. TCRdb reprocessed the 5' RACE reads via MiXCR and lists one record per CDR3 protein. The table records about 32,000 distinct CDR3 sequences, 25% to 30% of them present only once. The clonotype originates from a female donor with breast cancer. The gene calls are TRBV27 and TRBJ1-1; D might be TRBD1 (5 bases). The sequencing sample was made of tumor-infiltrating Tregs sorted from the breast tumor. For the CDR3, the DNA is TGTGCCAGCAGTCCTTATAACCCGCAGCAGGGAACTGAAGCTTTCTTT. Translated, it gives CASSPYNPQQGTEAFF.